This T cell receptor beta chain was captured by sequencing in a study of blood T cell repertoires in COVID-19. Study as a whole: Material from acute and convalescent COVID-19 was sourced from the United States, Italy and Spain. The cDNA or gDNA used as material had been derived from T cells, B-cell-depleted T cells, or PBMCs.

Original processing methods: Reference gene primer amplification gave estimated nucleated cell counts. Some clones are missing from TCRdb's copy, which holds only in-frame ones; the method was immunoSEQ multiplex PCR. V, J and clone size are taken as reported in that table, and D and trimming were inferred from the DNA itself. The table includes about 140,000 clones, roughly nine tenths detected once. The germline V gene has CDR1 LNHDA and CDR2 SQIVND (reference sequence). V lost 5 bases and J 3 bases, leaving 11 bases between the germline ends. The CDR3 contains 13 residues. Sequencing was done on a sample of peripheral blood. This clonotype originated in a human donor in a cohort sampled during active COVID-19. V is TRBV19 and J is TRBJ2-7; D is perhaps TRBD1 (6 bases). For the CDR3, the DNA is TGTGCCAGTAGTGTCCGGGACAACTACGAGCAGTACTTC. Amino acids: CASSVRDNYEQYF.